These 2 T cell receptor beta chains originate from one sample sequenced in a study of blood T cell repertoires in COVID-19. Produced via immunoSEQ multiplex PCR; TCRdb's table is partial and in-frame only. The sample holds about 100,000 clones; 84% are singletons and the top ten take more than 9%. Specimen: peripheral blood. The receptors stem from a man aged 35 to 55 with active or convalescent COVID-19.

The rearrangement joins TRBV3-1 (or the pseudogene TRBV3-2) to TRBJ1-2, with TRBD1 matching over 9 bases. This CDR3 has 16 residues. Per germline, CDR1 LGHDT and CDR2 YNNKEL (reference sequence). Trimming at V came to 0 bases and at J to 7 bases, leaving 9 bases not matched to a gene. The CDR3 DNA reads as TGTGCCAGCAGCCAAGAATCCCAAAGGACAGGGGCTGGCTACACCTTC. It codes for CASSQESQRTGAGYTF.

In DNA, the CDR3 is TGTGCCAGCAGCTTAGGGGGGGCCGGGGAGCTGTTTTTT. Translation gives CASSLGGAGELFF. The chain uses TRBV11-2 and TRBJ2-2; D is perhaps TRBD2 (6 bases). V was cut by 1 base and J by 6 bases, with 6 bases left in between. CDR1 and CDR2 from the germline V gene are SGHAT and FQNNGV. The CDR3 extends over 13 amino acids.